This entry concerns a single T cell receptor beta chain. Its antigen target is currently unknown. No base quality information exists; no much larger clone differs at one position. Receptors were amplified or captured by the immunoSEQ multiplex PCR assay. DNA from the cultured, isolated CD4+ T cells was subjected to TCR beta CDR3 sequencing. Turning to the authors' computational methods: Non-productive TCR sequences were discarded, and reads were trimmed to the CDR3 region, with only CDR3s of 7 or more amino acids retained. The MANAFEST web app was used to identify antigen-specific clonotypes by comparing expansion in peptide wells with expansion in reference cultures. To be called positive, a clone needed expansion at FDR<0.05 compared with the reference and with all other wells, an odds ratio greater than 5, and a frequency greater than 0.1% in two replicate wells. Cross-reactive clonotypes were defined as significantly expanded in SARS-CoV-2 spike wells and in at least one common cold coronavirus spike condition. CDR3 similarity was assessed by Levenshtein distance with the stringdist R package, and unrooted trees were built with ape in R 3.6.1. TCRdb holds this immuneACCESS table with in-frame rearrangements only. Some clones are missing; in checked studies, unresolved V genes explain under half, and the rest has no known cause. V and J calls and clone size follow that table, whereas D and trimming were derived from the DNA. Counted in this sample were more than 13,000 clones; roughly three quarters of them appeared once. Together, the top ten hold 20% to 25% of the sample.

The sample comes from a study of vaccination effects on CD4 cells after COVID-19 (dated by TCRdb to between 2021 and 2022). The study in broad terms: Samples were taken from three convalescent patients early (day +14) and late (day +241, +227, +161 respectively) after vaccination. Post-vaccine samples across the study were collected a median of 72 days after the second dose, with a range of 14 to 241. The study compared SARS-CoV-2 spike-specific CD4+ TCR repertoires before and after mRNA vaccination in COVID-19 convalescent patients and infection-naive vaccine recipients. A total of 9 to 11 COVID-19 convalescent patients and several SARS-CoV-2-naive healthy vaccine recipients were included in the full study. Cultures from other donors in the study were sequenced with the Oncomine TCR Beta short-read assay on an Illumina iSeq 100.

The ViraFEST assay stimulated PBMC with viral peptide pools and then used TCR sequencing to identify antigen-specific CD4+ T cell clonotypes by expansion. After 10 to 11 days of culture, CD4+ T cells were isolated with the EasySep CD4+ T cell isolation kit. PCR-confirmed SARS-CoV-2 infection had occurred in convalescent patients between March and December 2020, before the Alpha, Beta and Delta variants emerged in the United States. Each participant received two doses of an mRNA SARS-CoV-2 vaccine, either BNT162b2 or mRNA-1273. Some 2 million PBMC per well were cultured in IMDM with about 4.5% human AB serum, 10 IU/ml IL-2 and gentamicin, plus 10 ug/ml peptides. On days 3 and 7, half of the culture medium was replaced with fresh IL-2-containing medium. Unless noted otherwise, every peptide stimulation condition was grown in triplicate wells. Using Ficoll-Paque Plus gradient centrifugation, PBMC were separated from whole blood and then either used fresh or cryopreserved at -140C. The spike proteins of SARS-CoV-2 and of the common cold coronaviruses HCoV-NL63, HCoV-OC43 and HCoV-229E were spanned by overlapping peptide pools. The QIAamp micro DNA kit was used to extract genomic DNA from the cultured CD4+ T cells.

Paper-wide results and their limitations: Only a small number of convalescent patients were included, and no early post-infection timepoints were available, which limited the study. At late post-vaccination timepoints, both infection-induced and vaccine-induced clones showed marked clonal contraction, consistent with waning T cell responses. In convalescent patients, the post-vaccine spike-reactive repertoire was composed mainly of new vaccine-induced clones that were largely distinct from infection-induced clones.

The origin of this receptor is a human donor who had a prior SARS-CoV-2 infection. The sequences come from CD4+ T cells from PBMCs cultured with HCoV-NL63 spike peptides, collected after COVID-19 vaccination. This specimen's cell subset or site label, interpreted: HCoV-NL63 spike overlapping peptide pool stimulation.

Here is the DNA: TGTGCCAGCAGCCAAGAACCAGCGGGGGACTACAATGAGCAGTTCTTC. Its translation is CASSQEPAGDYNEQFF. The chain was built from TRBV4-2 and TRBJ2-1; 8 middle bases align to TRBD2. The germline V and J ends show losses of 0 bases and 3 bases respectively, and no gene match explains 4 bases of the junction. The germline V gene encodes CDR1 LGHNA and CDR2 YNFKEQ. Inclusive of the bounding cysteine and phenylalanine, the CDR3 is 16 residues long. Here the CDR3 DNA is all that survives: 48 bases in frame from base 1.